Sequencing of this TCR beta chain was carried out in a study of T cell clonotyping in hematopoietic cell transplantation (dated by TCRdb to the early 2020s). Concerning the study at large: Pretransplant recipient samples were obtained after cytoreduction. A total of some 130 blood samples were gathered in the study from roughly 37 consecutive transplant recipients along with their related donors. Recruitment of patients was conducted between late 2015 and January 2017, and follow-up was continued until late 2020 or death.

TCR beta CDR3 regions were amplified from genomic DNA with the immunoSEQ assay, a bias-controlled multiplex PCR using V- and J-specific primers. In a second PCR step, a proprietary barcode and Illumina adapter sequences were attached to the CDR3 amplicons. CDR3 libraries were sequenced on an Illumina MiSeq instrument. The original methods were these. Export and quality control were performed with immunoSEQ Analyzer 3.0, and downstream analyses were performed with R Bioconductor and Immunarch. Repertoire metrics were calculated using only productive rearrangements within the normalized downsampled data set. Clonotypes larger than 5 templates in the normalized cohort were defined as pathologically expanded. The Inverse Simpson Index served as the measure of repertoire diversity. The non-normalized data set was used for CMV-specificity analyses so that all clonotypes could be captured. The source is immuneACCESS, and TCRdb retained only in-frame sequences with V and J called. Part of the clones is not carried over; for the studies checked, unresolved V genes explain less than half of this, and the remainder is unexplained. V and J calls and clone size are as listed in that table; D and trimming were resolved from the DNA. The table for this sample lists 15,000 to 20,000 clones; about 72% of them were counted only once. Around 17% of the sample is taken by the ten largest.

The time point label of this sample denotes: recipient sample about 28 days before transplant, after cytoreduction. Blood samples were obtained from recipients approximately 28 days before transplant and at days 30, 100 and 180 after transplant. Nuclei Lysis Solution was used to extract genomic DNA from fresh or cryopreserved unfractionated peripheral blood mononuclear cells. This clone is regarded as medium-sized (0.01 to 0.1%). The clone's antigen remains unknown. Base qualities were left out, and no much larger clone turns up one base away. What the study reported, not specific to this receptor: The sample size was limited, and CD4 and CD8 repertoire contributions could not be separated because cells were not sorted. Broader TCR repertoire diversity after transplant was predicted by Inverse Simpson Index values from donors and from recipients before transplant. Recipient TCR diversity fell after transplant, with pathologically expanded clonotypes rising progressively from day 30 to day 180. Recipient repertoires showed only a small fraction of overlap with donor repertoires, and over 95% appeared de novo at the given depth.

This TCR derives from a man aged 55 to 70 with acute myeloid leukemia. Some clones in this sample may be carry-over from other donors' samples. Sample: peripheral blood mononuclear cells, taken before stem cell transplant.

The CDR3 corresponds to CASSFPEDSNQPQHF. The nucleotide sequence reads as follows: TGTGCCAGCAGTTTTCCCGAGGATAGCAATCAGCCCCAGCATTTT. The V gene is TRBV28 and the J gene is TRBJ1-5; the D gene remains uncertain. Trimming at the junction amounts to 3 bases on V and 0 bases on J, and the germline ends lie 9 bases apart. The germline V gene specifies MDHEN as CDR1 and SYDVKM as CDR2. Measured from the cysteine to the phenylalanine, the CDR3 is 15 residues long. Only the CDR3 DNA is retained, 45 bases long and in frame from the first base.